Listed below are T cell receptor beta chains from one sample, sequenced in a study of shared clonotypes between healthy human individuals. TCRdb's table, derived via immunoSEQ multiplex PCR, lists solely in-frame clones and lacks some. The sample includes some 2 million clones, around 96% of them seen just once. The sequenced sample consisted of naive CD8+ T cells sorted from blood. The receptors were sampled from a young man in good health. CDR3s include the opening cysteine and the closing phenylalanine or tryptophan. Fields, in order: J gene, clone size, V gene, D gene, CDR3 DNA, CDR3 protein. The D gene is left open where the match is weak. Some rows mark clone size as missing; the rest say once, few, many or name a class of expanded clone.

>TRBJ2-7|.|TRBV7-7|.
TGTGCTAGCAGCGACCCCCGGGGGCAGTCCTACGAGCAGTACTTC
CASSDPRGQSYEQYF
>TRBJ2-1|.|TRBV10-3|TRBD2
TGTGCCATCACACGGGCTAGCGGATTCTCCTACAATGAGCAGTTCTTC
CAITRASGFSYNEQFF
>TRBJ2-1|.|TRBV19|TRBD2
TGTGCCAGCCTATCGACTAGCGGGGGGGCCTATGAGCAGTTCTTC
CASLSTSGGAYEQFF
>TRBJ2-3|.|TRBV19|.
TGTGCCAGTAGTATGATGGCCACAGATACGCAGTATTTT
CASSMMATDTQYF
>TRBJ1-2|.|TRBV13|.
TGTGCCAGCAGCTTAGAGGGTCAAGGATGGGGCCCCACCTTC
CASSLEGQGWGPTF
>TRBJ2-3|.|TRBV5-4|.
TGTGCCAGCAGCTTTGGGAACACAGATACGCAGTATTTT
CASSFGNTDTQYF
>TRBJ2-2|.|TRBV6-6|.
TGTGCCAGCAGTTACCCCAGGGGCGGGTACACCGGGGAGCTGTTTTTT
CASSYPRGGYTGELFF
>TRBJ2-1|.|TRBV4-2|TRBD2
TGTGCCAGCAGCCAAGATATAGCGGGTGAGCAGTTCTTC
CASSQDIAGEQFF
>TRBJ1-1|.|TRBV2|TRBD1
TGTGCCAGCTACGACAGGGCGGGCACTGAAGCTTTCTTT
CASYDRAGTEAFF
>TRBJ2-2|.|TRBV6-4|.
TGTGCCAGCAGTGTTCGGCATGGGGTTCAGAACGGGGAGCTGTTTTTT
CASSVRHGVQNGELFF
>TRBJ2-7|once|TRBV11-2|TRBD2
TGTGCCAGCAGCTTAACTAGCGGGGCATCCTACGAGCAGTACTTC
CASSLTSGASYEQYF
>TRBJ1-1|.|TRBV5-1|.
TGCGCCAGCAGCTTGGAGACGGGGCCGGACACTGAAGCTTTCTTT
CASSLETGPDTEAFF
>TRBJ1-1|.|TRBV29-1|.
TGCAGCGTTGTCTTCCCGGGAAGGACTGAAGCTTTCTTT
CSVVFPGRTEAFF
>TRBJ1-1|.|TRBV11-2|.
TGTGCCAGCAGCTGGGGGGGGACGGGCACTGAAGCTTTCTTT
CASSWGGTGTEAFF
>TRBJ2-5|.|TRBV27|.
TGTGCCAGCAGTTTATCGTCGGGGGTAGGGGAGACCCAGTACTTC
CASSLSSGVGETQYF
>TRBJ2-1|once|TRBV7-8|.
TGTGCCAGCAGCACACAGGGATATGAGCAGTTCTTC
CASSTQGYEQFF
>TRBJ2-7|.|TRBV15|.
TGTGCCACCAGCGAAACGATGGGGTCCTACGAGCAGTACTTC
CATSETMGSYEQYF
>TRBJ2-1|.|TRBV4-3|TRBD2
TGCGCCAGCAGCCATATTAACCCAAGCGGGATATTTTTAAATGAGCAGTTCTTC
CASSHINPSGIFLNEQFF
>TRBJ1-1|.|TRBV2|TRBD1
TGTGCCAGCAGAACGGGAACCGACAGGGGGCGCACTGAAGCTTTCTTT
CASRTGTDRGRTEAFF
>TRBJ1-2|.|TRBV7-9|.
TGTGCCAGCAGCGCTGGGACGGCCCCTAACTATGGCTACACCTTC
CASSAGTAPNYGYTF
>TRBJ2-7|.|TRBV5-4|.
TGTGCCAGCAGCCCGGACTCTTACGAGCAGTACTTC
CASSPDSYEQYF
>TRBJ2-3|.|TRBV13|.
TGTGCCAGCAGCTTAGGCAGGGTCACAGATACGCAGTATTTT
CASSLGRVTDTQYF
>TRBJ2-7|.|TRBV5-6|.
TGTGCCAGCAGCTTGGTCGCCCTTGACAGGCAGATATCCTACGAGCAGTACTTC
CASSLVALDRQISYEQYF
>TRBJ2-4|.|TRBV27|TRBD1
TGTGCCAGCAGTCCCTCCGGACAGGGAAACATTCAGTACTTC
CASSPSGQGNIQYF
>TRBJ2-1|.|TRBV4-3|TRBD2
TGCGCCAGCCGACTAGCGGTTAGCTCCTACAATGAGCAGTTCTTC
CASRLAVSSYNEQFF
>TRBJ2-7|.|TRBV7-9|.
TGTGCCAGCAGCTCGACCGGCCGGGACGCCTCCTACGAGCAGTACTTC
CASSSTGRDASYEQYF
>TRBJ2-2|.|TRBV9|TRBD2
TGTGCCAGCAGCCCCCTGGGGAGGGACACCGGGGAGCTGTTTTTT
CASSPLGRDTGELFF
>TRBJ2-7|once|TRBV4-1|.
TGCGCCAGCAGCCAAGCGGACGGTTACGAGCAGTACTTC
CASSQADGYEQYF
>TRBJ2-3|.|TRBV5-4|.
TGTGCCAGCAGCTTAGGGGCAGGGGCTGGCACAGATACGCAGTATTTT
CASSLGAGAGTDTQYF
>TRBJ1-5|.|TRBV5-3|.
TGTGCCAGAAAATCGGGTCAGCCCCAGCATTTT
CARKSGQPQHF
>TRBJ1-2|once|TRBV27|TRBD1
TGTGCCAGCAGTATGAGGGGGCGAGGCTATGGCTACACCTTC
CASSMRGRGYGYTF
>TRBJ2-2|.|TRBV11-2|.
TGTGCCAGCAGCTTAGTACTCCTCACCGGGGAGCTGTTTTTT
CASSLVLLTGELFF
>TRBJ1-1|.|TRBV30|.
TGTGCCTGGAGGGGGGCCGCACAGGGGAACACTGAAGCTTTCTTT
CAWRGAAQGNTEAFF
>TRBJ2-7|.|TRBV6-5|TRBD2
TGTGCCAGCAGGAGACTAGCGGACTACGAGCAGTACTTC
CASRRLADYEQYF
>TRBJ2-7|.|TRBV13|TRBD1
TGTGCCAGCAGCTCCCCAACAGGGGGAACATACGAGCAGTACTTC
CASSSPTGGTYEQYF
>TRBJ1-1|.|TRBV19|.
TGTGCCAGTAGTTACGGGTTAAACACTGAAGCTTTCTTT
CASSYGLNTEAFF
>TRBJ2-1|.|TRBV9|.
TGTGCCAGCAGCGCGGGACGGCTAGGGAATGAGCAGTTCTTC
CASSAGRLGNEQFF
>TRBJ2-7|once|TRBV29-1|.
TGCAGCGTGGACCTCGGCTACGAGCAGTACTTC
CSVDLGYEQYF
>TRBJ2-5|.|TRBV9|.
TGTGCCAGCAGCGGCGGTTCGGGGCTTGGGGAGACCCAGTACTTC
CASSGGSGLGETQYF
>TRBJ2-3|.|TRBV4-3|.
TGCGCCAGCAGCCCGATCCTCCTTACGGGAGATACGCAGTATTTT
CASSPILLTGDTQYF
>TRBJ2-7|.|TRBV30|.
TGTGCCTGGAGTTTGGATGCAGGCAACGCCTACGAGCAGTACTTC
CAWSLDAGNAYEQYF
>TRBJ2-3|.|TRBV15|.
TGTGCCACCAGTGACGTCCGAAATACGCAGTATTTT
CATSDVRNTQYF
>TRBJ1-1|.|TRBV5-6|.
TGTGCCAGCAGCCCTAATCCGACCGATGAAGCTTTCTTT
CASSPNPTDEAFF
>TRBJ2-2|.|TRBV4-1|TRBD1
TGCGCCAGCAGCCAAGAAAGAGGACAGGGGAACACCGGGGAGCTGTTTTTT
CASSQERGQGNTGELFF
>TRBJ2-3|.|TRBV11-2|TRBD1
TGTGCCAGCAGCCGGACAGGGGGCGCGTATTTT
CASSRTGGAYF
>TRBJ2-7|.|TRBV30|.
TGTGCCTGGAGTGGGGACAAACCCTACGAGCAGTACTTC
CAWSGDKPYEQYF
>TRBJ1-1|.|TRBV6-6|.
TGTGCCAGCGGGGATCCGGTGCAGGGGAACACTGAAGCTTTCTTT
CASGDPVQGNTEAFF